The 18 T cell receptor beta chains reported below all come from one sample, sequenced in a study of blood T cell repertoires in COVID-19. Using immunoSEQ multiplex PCR, the repertoire was profiled, and TCRdb retains in-frame clones only, with some absent. The data show fewer than 250,000 clones, roughly 80% seen once. Sequenced: peripheral blood. The receptors shown here come from a man in his sixties with acute or convalescent COVID-19.

In this sample, this clone turned up a few times. The chain carries TRBV4-3 and TRBJ2-3, with TRBD2 matching 8 bases. The CDR3 is 16 residues long. Germline values: CDR1 LGHNA, CDR2 YSLEER. V was clipped by 0 bases and J by 6 bases; unmatched bases: 8. The CDR3 nucleotides are TGCGCCAGCAGCCAAGATCTCGGCGGGGGGCCCGATACGCAGTATTTT. Translated, it gives CASSQDLGGGPDTQYF.

The chain is built from TRBV6-5 and TRBJ1-3; 11 nucleotides align to TRBD1. Germline-derived CDR1 and CDR2 are MNHEY and SVGAGI. J lost 4 bases, V lost 6 bases, and 5 bases had no gene match. CDR3 length equals 15 residues. The CDR3 DNA reads as TGTGCCAGCAGACCGGGACAGGGGGGCGGAAACACCATATATTTT. This sequence encodes CASRPGQGGGNTIYF.

The chain recombines TRBV27 with TRBJ1-1; 10 bases map to TRBD1. Unmatched junction bases numbered 5, after V lost 2 bases and J lost 11 bases. Germline V CDR1 and CDR2: MNHEY, SMNVEV (reference sequence). The CDR3 loop spans 13 amino acids. CDR3 protein: CASSLRGQGRAFF. DNA for the CDR3: TGTGCCAGCAGTTTACGGGGACAGGGGCGGGCTTTCTTT.

Note on this clone: The limits of the CDR3 on the DNA are not certain, so only TCRdb's listed CDR3 is given. The rearrangement uses TRBV27 and TRBJ2-5; the DNA was not used to check the table's D call, TRBD1. Per germline, CDR1 MNHEY and CDR2 SMNVEV (reference sequence). The CDR3 is 15 amino acids long, termini counted. This CDR3 is CASSSSGQHQETQYF.

The chain is built from TRBV5-1 and TRBJ2-7, with 9 bases identical to TRBD2. The CDR3 is made up of 17 amino acids. The germline V gene has CDR1 SGHRS and CDR2 YFSETQ. Unmatched junction bases numbered 10, after V lost 0 bases and J lost 3 bases. The CDR3 bases are TGCGCCAGCAGCTTGGGTAGCGGGAGACGAGGGGGCTACGAGCAGTACTTC. Its translation: CASSLGSGRRGGYEQYF. The full variable domain, with the rest looked up from reference TRBV5-1 and TRBJ2-7, is KAGVTQTPRYLIKTRGQQVTLSCSPISGHRSVSWYQQTPGQGLQFLFEYFSETQRNKGNFPGRFSGRQFSNSRSEMNVSTLELGDSALYLCASSLGSGRRGGYEQYFGPGTRLTVT.

V is TRBV28 and J is TRBJ1-5; 7 positions match TRBD1. Trimming at V came to 2 bases and at J to 4 bases, leaving 5 bases not matched to a gene. Germline CDR1 MDHEN, CDR2 SYDVKM. The CDR3 totals 15 residues. The CDR3 DNA reads as TGTGCCAGCAGTTTACCCAGGGGGGTGAATCAGCCCCAGCATTTT. Its translation is CASSLPRGVNQPQHF.

This chain connects TRBV6-9 to TRBJ2-1; D is perhaps TRBD2 (7 bases). CDR3 size: 15 residues. V was pared by 1 base and J by 4 bases, with 11 bases between. Germline V gene sequence: CDR1 MNHGY, CDR2 SVAAGI. The CDR3 DNA reads TGTGCCAGCAGTTATTGGGGGGGGCTATACAATGAGCAGTTCTTC. Its translation: CASSYWGGLYNEQFF.

The genes are TRBV12-5 and TRBJ2-1; D may be TRBD2 (5 bases). This CDR3 comprises 13 residues. Germline CDR1 reads LGHNT; CDR2 reads FRNRAP. The germline V and J ends were trimmed by 4 bases and 6 bases, with 10 bases remaining between them. CDR3 bases: TGTGCTAGTGGTTCCGGGAACGCCAATGAGCAGTTCTTC. It yields the protein CASGSGNANEQFF.

The chain recombines TRBV19 with TRBJ1-1; tentatively, D is TRBD1 (6 bases). With 3 bases removed from V and 4 bases from J, the gap between germline ends came to 6 bases. This CDR3 comprises 12 residues. CDR1 LNHDA and CDR2 SQIVND come from the germline V gene (reference sequence). The CDR3 reads CASSIRGTEAFF. CDR3 nucleotide sequence: TGTGCCAGTAGTATCAGGGGCACTGAAGCTTTCTTT.

The V and J genes are TRBV6-6 and TRBJ2-5; D possibly corresponds to TRBD2 (5 bases). The CDR3 runs to 13 residues. CDR1 and CDR2 (germline): MNHNY, SVGAGI (reference sequence). Trimming took off 2 bases at V and 4 bases at J, with 8 bases between the two ends. CDR3 in DNA: TGTGCCAGCAGTTACGGACTGCCAGAGACCCAGTACTTC. It is translated as CASSYGLPETQYF.

The chain is built from TRBV7-6 and TRBJ2-3; tentative D call: TRBD2 (6 bases). The CDR3 sequence is 14 residues long. Per the germline V gene, CDR1 is SGHVS and CDR2 is FNYEAQ. V lost 1 base and J lost 5, with 10 bases in between. The CDR3 loop is CASSLETSGDTQYF. CDR3 DNA: TGTGCCAGCAGCTTAGAGACTAGTGGAGATACGCAGTATTTT.

The genes are TRBV19 and TRBJ2-7; 7 bases agree with TRBD2. Germline CDR1 reads LNHDA; CDR2 reads SQIVND (reference sequence). The CDR3 consists of 14 residues. V lost 5 bases to trimming and J lost 3 bases; unmatched junction nucleotides: 7. CDR3 protein: CASSPRGEGYEQYF. DNA for the CDR3: TGTGCCAGTAGTCCCCGGGGGGAGGGCTACGAGCAGTACTTC. Variable domain in full (rest from reference TRBV19 and TRBJ2-7): DGGITQSPKYLFRKEGQNVTLSCEQNLNHDAMYWYRQDPGQGLRLIYYSQIVNDFQKGDIAEGYSVSREKKESFPLTVTSAQKNPTAFYLCASSPRGEGYEQYFGPGTRLTVT.

Here the CDR3 reads CASSQVGLAETYEQYF. The CDR3 bases are TGTGCCAGCAGCCAAGTGGGACTAGCGGAGACCTACGAGCAGTACTTC. This chain connects TRBV4-2 to TRBJ2-7; 11 bases align to TRBD2. Germline-derived CDR1 and CDR2 are LGHNA and YNFKEQ. Losses at the gene ends were 1 base for V and 2 bases for J; bases not matched to a gene: 4. This CDR3 has 16 residues.

This chain uses TRBV15 with TRBJ2-5; 9 nucleotides line up with TRBD1. Germline loops: CDR1 LNHNV, CDR2 YYDKDF (reference sequence). Germline trimming cut 0 bases from V and 6 bases from J; bases unmatched to any gene: 8. CDR3 length: 16 amino acids. CDR3 amino acids: CATSREGTGTTKTQYF. Here the CDR3 DNA reads TGTGCCACCAGCAGAGAAGGGACAGGGACGACAAAGACCCAGTACTTC.

The chain combines TRBV5-1 with TRBJ2-1; 8 bases line up with TRBD2. Germline lookup yields CDR1 SGHRS and CDR2 YFSETQ. After removal of 5 bases from V and 4 bases from J, the junction contained 17 bases not matched to a gene. The CDR3 runs to 18 residues. CDR3 DNA sequence: TGCGCCAGCAGTGGTTCGGGTACTAGCGGAGCAACATACAATGAGCAGTTCTTC. Encoded protein: CASSGSGTSGATYNEQFF.

CDR3 nucleotide sequence: TGTGCCAGCAGCTTAGCACTAGCGGGGCCCGATACGCAGTATTTT. This sequence encodes CASSLALAGPDTQYF. V usage is TRBV13 and J usage is TRBJ2-3, with 10 bases identical to TRBD2. Unmatched junction bases numbered 4, after V lost 1 base and J lost 6 bases. CDR1 PRHDT and CDR2 FYEKMQ come from the germline V gene (reference sequence). The CDR3 has 15 amino acids.

Details on this clone: Other nucleotide sequences from this sample produce the same CDR3. The rearrangement joins TRBV12-3 or TRBV12-4 to TRBJ1-1, with 7 bases that match TRBD1. V was pared by 7 bases and J by 1 base, with 3 bases of the junction left unmatched. The CDR3 contains 13 residues. CDR3 sequence (DNA): TGTGCCAGCACCCGACAGGGGAACACTGAAGCTTTCTTT. It encodes CASTRQGNTEAFF.

The chain links TRBV19 to TRBJ1-1; D call uncertain. Trimming took off 7 bases at V and 0 bases at J, with 9 bases between the two ends. This CDR3 spans 13 amino acids. From germline, CDR1 is LNHDA and CDR2 SQIVND (reference sequence). The chain's CDR3 is CASKFPMNTEAFF. The CDR3 DNA sequence: TGTGCCAGTAAATTCCCTATGAACACTGAAGCTTTCTTT.